This TCR beta chain is from a study of T cell responses to AZD1222 COVID-19 vaccine. General study results and limits: The study found Spike-specific TCR breadth and depth rose after two AZD1222 doses. Mostly white British, mostly female donors; authors suggested clonal diversity may be underestimated. Only after the peak T cell response were repertoires sampled. Targeting of unmutated variant regions was reportedly seen in nearly half of spike-specific TCRs.

Assay: immunoSEQ multiplex PCR; the TCRdb copy retains only in-frame clones and omits some. The sample contains about 120,000 clones, over 75% of which appear only once. Germline V gene sequence: CDR1 LGHDT, CDR2 YNNKEL (reference sequence). The ends were cut back, 2 bases at V and 0 bases at J, with 20 bases in the middle. The CDR3 runs 19 residues. There are a few counts of this clone. What it binds is unknown. The sequencing here drew on peripheral blood, taken on day 0 of AZD1222 vaccination. The clonotype comes from an adult in good health. This rearrangement joins TRBV3-1 (or the pseudogene TRBV3-2) to TRBJ1-3, with a weak D call TRBD1 (5 bases). In DNA form, the CDR3 reads TGTGCCAGCAGCCAAATGCCCCACCTTGGAGACAGCTCTGGAAACACCATATATTTT. Its translation: CASSQMPHLGDSSGNTIYF.